One and the same sample provided the 20 T cell receptor beta chains below, sequenced in a study of shared clonotypes between healthy human individuals (dated by TCRdb to the early 2020s). CD8 naive samples were CD45RO-negative cells positively selected for CCR7, giving a CD45RA+CCR7+ population that excluded TemRA cells. Preparation of the library involved the immunoSEQ multiplex PCR assay. TCRdb limited this immuneACCESS table to in-frame rearrangements with V and J called. A share of clones is missing; checked studies link under half to unresolved V genes, and the rest is unexplained. Recorded for this sample are 650,000 to 800,000 clones; just over 90% of them occurred a single time. Approximately 24% of the sample belongs to the ten largest clones. The source material was naive CD8+ T cells sorted from blood. The cell subset or site label here, explained by the study, means: CD45RA+CCR7+. These TCRs come from a young man in good health.

This sequence joins TRBV7-9 and TRBJ2-2; perhaps D is TRBD1 or TRBD2 (7 bases each). V lost 4 bases and J lost 5, with 20 bases in between. Per germline, CDR1 SEHNR and CDR2 FQNEAQ (reference sequence). The CDR3 consists of 17 residues. The CDR3 spells CASSSPGGGTYTGELFF. The CDR3 nucleotides are TGTGCCAGCAGCTCGCCAGGGGGAGGGACGTATACCGGGGAGCTGTTTTTT.

The chain combines TRBV7-9 with TRBJ2-1, with TRBD2 matching 11 bases. V dropped 4 bases and J dropped 4; count of bases not matched to a gene: 12. This CDR3 is 18 amino acids long. The germline gives CDR1 SEHNR, CDR2 FQNEAQ (reference sequence). CDR3 protein: CASSSTILRLAGYNEQFF. The CDR3 bases are TGTGCCAGCAGCTCCACTATCTTAAGACTAGCGGGATACAATGAGCAGTTCTTC.

CDR3 region: CASSLSGSGYNEQFF. The CDR3 bases are TGTGCCAGCAGCCTCTCGGGGTCAGGGTACAATGAGCAGTTCTTC. The chain joins TRBV7-3 to TRBJ2-1; possibly TRBD1 or TRBD2 for D (5 bases each). This CDR3 region has 15 residues. The germline V and J ends were trimmed by 5 bases and 4 bases, with 15 bases remaining between them. The germline V gene has CDR1 SGHTA and CDR2 FQGTGA.

The chain recombines TRBV11-2 with TRBJ2-1; 7 nucleotides align to TRBD1. The length of the CDR3 is 15 residues. Looked up from germline, CDR1 is SGHAT and CDR2 is FQNNGV. V was pared by 1 base and J by 0 bases, with 0 bases of the junction left unmatched. CDR3 coding DNA: TGTGCCAGCAGCTTAGGACAGGGCTCCTACAATGAGCAGTTCTTC. Its translation: CASSLGQGSYNEQFF.

V gene TRBV10-3 combines with J gene TRBJ2-3, with D maybe TRBD2 (6 bases). V lost 6 bases, J lost 1 base, and 11 bases lay in between. Looked up from germline, CDR1 is ENHRY and CDR2 is SYGVKD. The CDR3 is 14 residues long. This CDR3 reads CAIRRGGGTDTQYF. The CDR3 coding sequence is TGTGCCATCAGGCGCGGAGGGGGCACAGATACGCAGTATTTT.

This sequence joins TRBV6-5 and TRBJ2-1; the D is unclear. CDR1 and CDR2 from the germline V gene are MNHEY and SVGAGI. The CDR3 covers 15 residues. Trimming stripped 7 bases from V and 0 bases from J, with 13 bases between. The CDR3 sequence: CASTSFISSYNEQFF. Here the CDR3 DNA reads TGTGCCAGCACATCGTTTATTAGCTCCTACAATGAGCAGTTCTTC.

The V gene is TRBV5-1, the J gene TRBJ1-3; TRBD1 matches 7 bases. V shed 5 bases, J shed 1 base, and the junction held 9 bases outside the gene matches. The CDR3 extends over 16 amino acids. CDR1 and CDR2 from the germline V gene are SGHRS and YFSETQ. The CDR3 DNA reads as TGCGCCAGCAGTCCCCAGGGGGGTTCATCTGGAAACACCATATATTTT. It is translated as CASSPQGGSSGNTIYF.

This clone showed up just a few times. The chain carries TRBV28 and TRBJ1-2; 7 bases align to TRBD1. V lost 4 bases to trimming and J lost 4 bases; unmatched junction nucleotides: 15. The germline V gene has CDR1 MDHEN and CDR2 SYDVKM. The CDR3 is made up of 17 amino acids. CDR3 DNA: TGTGCCAGCAGTTCCACCCCCAGGGGGGGGCTGGTCTATGGCTACACCTTC. Translation: CASSSTPRGGLVYGYTF.

The rearrangement joins TRBV29-1 to TRBJ1-1, with D perhaps TRBD1 (6 bases). CDR3 length equals 15 residues. Germline CDR1 reads SQVTM; CDR2 reads ANQGSEA. V lost 4 bases to trimming and J lost 0 bases, with 15 bases between them. The CDR3 sequence is CSVGAGDDLNTEAFF. DNA for the CDR3: TGCAGCGTTGGTGCAGGGGACGATTTGAACACTGAAGCTTTCTTT.

This clone was observed a single time. The same CDR3 arises from other DNA sequences in this sample as well. The chain recombines TRBV27 with TRBJ2-7; D unresolved. Germline values: CDR1 MNHEY, CDR2 SMNVEV (reference sequence). This CDR3 region has 13 residues. The ends were cut back, 2 bases at V and 0 bases at J, with 5 bases in the middle. CDR3 sequence (DNA): TGTGCCAGCAGTTTAACAGACTCCTACGAGCAGTACTTC. Protein: CASSLTDSYEQYF.

The rearrangement links TRBV7-9 to TRBJ2-7; D might be TRBD1 or TRBD2, each matching 6 bases. This CDR3 region has 17 residues. Looked up from germline, CDR1 is SEHNR and CDR2 is FQNEAQ (reference sequence). V dropped 2 bases and J dropped 0 bases, with 17 bases sitting between them. In DNA form, the CDR3 reads TGTGCCAGCAGCTTAAGCCCCGTTAAGGGGGGCTCCTACGAGCAGTACTTC. This sequence encodes CASSLSPVKGGSYEQYF.

The chain couples TRBV7-2 to TRBJ2-7, with a tentative D call TRBD2 (5 bases). Trimming shortened V by 4 bases and J by 0 bases, and 10 bases separated the two germline ends. This CDR3 comprises 14 residues. Germline CDR1 reads SGHTA; CDR2 reads FQGNSA. The CDR3: CASSSRGSSYEQYF. As DNA, the CDR3 is TGTGCCAGCAGCTCCCGGGGTAGCTCCTACGAGCAGTACTTC.

The chain is built from TRBV5-7 and TRBJ2-5, with D hard to call. TRBV5-7 is recorded as an ORF, its role being uncertain. V lost 0 bases and J 5 bases, leaving 11 bases between the germline ends. The CDR3 runs to 14 residues. DNA of the CDR3: TGTGCCAGCAGCTTGGCCTGGATGATGGAGACCCAGTACTTC. Protein product: CASSLAWMMETQYF.

The chain joins TRBV30 to TRBJ2-4; 11 bases are shared with TRBD2. The CDR3 is 20 residues long. Germline trimming cut 0 bases from V and 7 bases from J; bases unmatched to any gene: 20. CDR1 and CDR2 from the germline V gene are GTSNPN and SVGIG (reference sequence). CDR3 DNA: TGTGCCTGGAGTGTATATCCTCTAGCGGGAGGCCCTCTTAAGGGGAACATTCAGTACTTC. Amino acid sequence: CAWSVYPLAGGPLKGNIQYF.

CDR3 region: CASSLDPGGVYEQYF. CDR3 bases: TGTGCCAGCAGCTTAGACCCAGGGGGTGTCTACGAGCAGTACTTC. The chain recombines TRBV11-2 with TRBJ2-7, with TRBD1 matching 7 bases. Trimming at V came to 0 bases and at J to 3 bases, leaving 5 bases not matched to a gene. The length of the CDR3 is 15 residues. Germline CDR1 and CDR2: SGHAT and FQNNGV.

The V call is TRBV4-3, the J call TRBJ1-5; the D gene is possibly TRBD1 (6 bases). V was shortened by 0 bases and J by 7 bases, with 16 bases between the two germline ends. CDR3 length equals 16 residues. Germline values: CDR1 LGHNA, CDR2 YSLEER. The CDR3 DNA follows: TGCGCCAGCAGCCAAGATAGGAGTGGTGGGGGCCAGCCCCAGCATTTT. This sequence encodes CASSQDRSGGGQPQHF.

As to this clone: It is likely a read error: a sequence one base away is far more abundant. This chain links TRBV7-2 with TRBJ2-7; no firm D call. CDR1 SGHTA and CDR2 FQGNSA come from the germline V gene. Trimming took off 5 bases at V and 3 bases at J, with 5 bases between the two ends. The CDR3 has 11 amino acids. The CDR3 loop reads CASSIHYEQYF. The CDR3 DNA reads as TGTGCCAGCAGCATCCACTACGAGCAGTACTTC.

The chain recombines TRBV6-5 with TRBJ2-7; 8 nucleotides match TRBD2. In germline, CDR1 is MNHEY, CDR2 SVGAGI. CDR3 length: 15 amino acids. Unmatched junction bases numbered 4, after V lost 0 bases and J lost 3 bases. The CDR3 loop reads CASSYSPGGLYEQYF. The CDR3 DNA is TGTGCCAGCAGTTACTCGCCGGGAGGGCTCTACGAGCAGTACTTC.

V and J are TRBV29-1 and TRBJ2-1; 10 nucleotides agree with TRBD2. The length of the CDR3 is 14 residues. Germline V gives CDR1 SQVTM, CDR2 ANQGSEA. V gave up 0 bases and J gave up 7 bases; unmatched junction bases: 3. The CDR3 is CSVEDLAGVNEQFF. The CDR3 region has the DNA TGCAGCGTTGAAGATCTAGCGGGAGTAAATGAGCAGTTCTTC.

The rearrangement joins TRBV19 to TRBJ1-4; 7 bases fit TRBD1. Trimming took 6 bases from V and 7 from J; bases not matched to a gene: 8. Germline CDR1 and CDR2: LNHDA and SQIVND (reference sequence). CDR3 length: 14 residues. In DNA, the CDR3 is TGTGCCAGTAGCTTCGGGGCAGGGGGTGAAAAACTGTTTTTT. It yields the protein CASSFGAGGEKLFF.